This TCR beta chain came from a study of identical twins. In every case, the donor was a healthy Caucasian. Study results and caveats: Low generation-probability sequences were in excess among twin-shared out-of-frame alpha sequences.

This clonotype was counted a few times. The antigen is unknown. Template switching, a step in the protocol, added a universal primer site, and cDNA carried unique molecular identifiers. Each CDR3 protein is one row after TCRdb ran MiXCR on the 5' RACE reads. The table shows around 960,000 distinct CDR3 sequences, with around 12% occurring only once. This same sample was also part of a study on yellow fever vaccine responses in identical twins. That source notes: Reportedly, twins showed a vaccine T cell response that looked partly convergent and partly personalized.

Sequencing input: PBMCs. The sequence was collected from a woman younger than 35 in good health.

Here the CDR3 DNA reads TGCGCCAGCAGCCAGGAGCCGGGACTAGCGGGAGCGGGGGAGCAGTACTTC. Amino acids: CASSQEPGLAGAGEQYF. The chain is built from TRBV4-1 and TRBJ2-7, with 14 positions matching TRBD2. CDR1 and CDR2 (germline): MGHRA, YSYEKL. J lost 7 bases, V lost 3 bases, and 11 bases had no gene match. This CDR3 is 17 amino acids long.